This TCR beta chain was retrieved from a study of regulatory T cells in long-lasting Graves disease. Study at large: Graves' disease counted as persistent after over 5 years of antithyroid drugs with positive TSH receptor antibodies. Study-wide results and limits: Favoring TRBV28, TRBJ1-2 and TRBJ2-5 was a feature seen in persistent disease.

Combining iRepertoire HTBI primers with Arm-PCR of CDR3 regions, the authors built TCR beta libraries. TCRdb re-analysed the multiplex PCR reads in MiXCR, keeping a single row per CDR3 protein. The sample lists fewer than 400,000 distinct CDR3 sequences; less than 25% were seen once. This clonotype has at least ten counts. Its antigen remains unidentified. Trimming removed 3 bases from V and 5 bases from J; junction bases left unmatched: 12. Germline V gene lookup returns CDR1 MDHEN and CDR2 SYDVKM. The CDR3 runs 17 residues. Time point defined: persistent/refractory GD, antithyroid drugs over 5 years with positive TRAb. PBMC-derived RNA was used for the TCR library. Patients hailed from an endocrinology department in Xi'an, China. Staff drew around 10 milliliters of peripheral blood into EDTA tubes.

The chain joins TRBV28 to TRBJ2-5; 10 bases are shared with TRBD2. This receptor was identified in a female donor with Graves disease. This specimen was peripheral blood mononuclear cells (PBMCs), taken when the disease was refractory, from a patient treated with antithyroid drugs. The CDR3 is CASSLELSSGSRETQYF. CDR3 nucleotides: TGTGCCAGCAGTTTGGAGCTATCTAGCGGGAGTCGGGAGACCCAGTACTTC.